The 14 T cell receptor beta chains reported below all come from one sample, sequenced in a study of human T cells and chemical hapten exposure (dated by TCRdb to the early 2020s). The time point label, read with the paper, signifies: patch test 1, 2 weeks after DPC sensitization. What this sample's treatment or condition label stands for: therapeutic diphenylcyclopropenone sensitization with weekly scalp DPC. Library creation used RACE. Instrument on record: NextSeq 500. TCRdb took the public reads, trimmed them with fastp at Q25, ran MiXCR for clone calling and kept in-frame beta chains. Records with the same CDR3 protein are collapsed into one entry carrying the most frequent genes and DNA. A total of 150,000 to 200,000 distinct CDR3 sequences appear in this sample, about 14% of them only once. The ten largest clones add up to around 1.7% of the sample. The specimen was whole blood, collected in connection with sensitization to the hapten diphenylcyclopropenone (DPC). Receptors originate from a woman aged 25 to 39 with alopecia areata. Some clones in this sample may be carry-over from other donors' samples.

This clonotype was observed a handful of times. This chain connects TRBV3-1 to TRBJ1-1; 9 positions match TRBD1. Trimming at V came to 1 base and at J to 3 bases, leaving 6 bases not matched to a gene. Germline loops: CDR1 LGHDT, CDR2 YNNKEL (reference sequence). The CDR3 is made up of 16 amino acids. The CDR3 bases are TGTGCCAGCAGCCAAGTTCCGGGACAGGGTTACACTGAAGCTTTCTTT. Translating it yields CASSQVPGQGYTEAFF.

This clonotype showed up just a few times. This chain connects TRBV6-2 or TRBV6-3 to TRBJ2-1; 12 bases agree with TRBD1. Germline assignment: CDR1 MNHEY and CDR2 SVGEGT. The CDR3 loop spans 17 amino acids. Trimming removed 0 bases from V and 6 bases from J; junction bases left unmatched: 6. The CDR3 sequence: CASSYSKGQGAVNEQFF. The CDR3 region has the DNA TGTGCCAGCAGTTACTCGAAGGGACAGGGGGCCGTCAATGAGCAGTTCTTC.

The chain recombines TRBV5-1 with TRBJ1-6; TRBD1 agrees at 7 bases. Germline V CDR1 and CDR2: SGHRS, YFSETQ. V dropped 4 bases and J dropped 7; count of bases not matched to a gene: 5. The CDR3 runs to 14 residues. The CDR3 bases are TGCGCCAGCAGCAAGGACAGGACGAATTCACCCCTCCACTTT. It encodes CASSKDRTNSPLHF. Together with reference TRBV5-1 and TRBJ1-6, the CDR3 gives the full variable domain: KAGVTQTPRYLIKTRGQQVTLSCSPISGHRSVSWYQQTPGQGLQFLFEYFSETQRNKGNFPGRFSGRQFSNSRSEMNVSTLELGDSALYLCASSKDRTNSPLHFGNGTRLTVT.

This clonotype was counted at least ten times. V gene TRBV5-1 combines with J gene TRBJ2-7; 12 nucleotides line up with TRBD2. Germline CDR1 and CDR2: SGHRS and YFSETQ. Trimming removed 0 bases from V and 5 bases from J; junction bases left unmatched: 6. The CDR3 sequence is 16 residues long. The CDR3 here is CASSLAPTSGRNEQYF. For the CDR3, the DNA is TGCGCCAGCAGCTTGGCGCCTACTAGCGGGAGGAACGAGCAGTACTTC.

This clonotype came up a few times. This rearrangement joins TRBV7-2 to TRBJ2-1, with 8 bases matching TRBD2. Germline CDR1 is SGHTA and CDR2 is FQGNSA. V trimming: 1 base; J trimming: 6 bases; junction bases outside the gene matches: 5. The CDR3 has 15 amino acids. The CDR3 bases are TGTGCCAGCAGCTTAGTTTCGGGAGGGCGCAATGAGCAGTTCTTC. Its protein product is CASSLVSGGRNEQFF. The variable domain in full, with the rest retrieved from reference TRBV7-2 and TRBJ2-1, is GAGVSQSPSNKVTEKGKDVELRCDPISGHTALYWYRQSLGQGLEFLIYFQGNSAPDKSGLPSDRFSAERTGGSVSTLTIQRTQQEDSAVYLCASSLVSGGRNEQFFGPGTRLTVL.

V usage is TRBV4-2 and J usage is TRBJ2-7; 7 nucleotides line up with TRBD1. V gave up 1 base and J gave up 3 bases; unmatched junction bases: 6. Germline V gene lookup returns CDR1 LGHNA and CDR2 YNFKEQ. There are 15 residues in the CDR3. The CDR3 sequence: CASSQAPTGFYEQYF. The CDR3 bases are TGTGCCAGCAGCCAAGCCCCGACAGGGTTCTACGAGCAGTACTTC.

This clonotype was seen at least ten times. V and J are TRBV9 and TRBJ2-3; 10 bases line up with TRBD1. J lost 4 bases, V lost 0 bases, and 8 bases had no gene match. The CDR3 length is 17 residues. CDR1 is SGDLS and CDR2 is YYNGEE in the germline V gene. The CDR3, as DNA: TGTGCCAGCAGCGTAGCCCGGACAGGGGGGACATCAGATACGCAGTATTTT. It encodes CASSVARTGGTSDTQYF.

The table lists this clonotype with a few counts. This chain joins TRBV11-2 and TRBJ1-6, with a weak D call TRBD1 (6 bases). Germline lookup yields CDR1 SGHAT and CDR2 FQNNGV. The V and J ends lost 6 bases and 8 bases respectively, with 14 bases between them. This CDR3 has 14 amino acids. The CDR3: CASRPTGTDSPLHF. The CDR3 DNA sequence: TGTGCCAGCAGGCCAACAGGGACCGATTCACCCCTCCACTTT.

The chain employs TRBV9 and TRBJ2-3, with unresolved D. Germline V gene lookup returns CDR1 SGDLS and CDR2 YYNGEE. V was clipped by 0 bases and J by 4 bases, with 9 bases between them. This CDR3 spans 14 amino acids. The CDR3 reads CASSVAVAADTQYF. CDR3 in DNA: TGTGCCAGCAGCGTAGCGGTGGCGGCAGATACGCAGTATTTT.

This clonotype was observed a handful of times. J is TRBJ1-2 and V is TRBV19, with D uncertain. CDR3 length: 12 amino acids. The germline V gene encodes CDR1 LNHDA and CDR2 SQIVND (reference sequence). The ends were cut back, 11 bases at V and 3 bases at J, with 13 bases in the middle. CDR3 DNA sequence: TGTGCCGCCCGGACGGATGACTATGGCTACACCTTC. The encoded protein is CAARTDDYGYTF.

This rearrangement joins TRBV29-1 to TRBJ2-5; tentative D call: TRBD1 (5 bases). Germline-derived CDR1 and CDR2 are SQVTM and ANQGSEA. Trimming took 7 bases from V and 5 from J, leaving 17 bases between them. The CDR3 runs to 13 residues. CDR3 sequence (DNA): TGCAGCGCTGGCCTCTTGCAGGGTGAGACCCAGTACTTC. Translation: CSAGLLQGETQYF.

This clonotype showed up just a few times. J is TRBJ2-7 and V is TRBV6-2 or TRBV6-3; TRBD2 is a possible D gene (6 bases). Germline V gene sequence: CDR1 MNHEY, CDR2 SVGEGT. V lost 8 bases and J lost 2, with 10 bases in between. The CDR3 extends over 12 amino acids. Here the CDR3 DNA reads TGTGCCAGCGGCGGGACCGCCTACGAGCAGTACTTC. Amino acid sequence: CASGGTAYEQYF.

In this sample, this clonotype turned up many times. CDR3 protein: CASSQDQDDTEAFF. The CDR3 DNA follows: TGCGCCAGCAGCCAAGATCAGGACGACACTGAAGCTTTCTTT. The gene calls are TRBV4-3 and TRBJ1-1; no clear D. Trimming took off 0 bases at V and 3 bases at J, with 8 bases between the two ends. Germline V gene lookup returns CDR1 LGHNA and CDR2 YSLEER. The length of the CDR3 is 14 residues.

There are a few counts of this clonotype. This chain uses TRBV6-6 with TRBJ2-7; the D gene is possibly TRBD1 (6 bases). V lost 4 bases and J lost 6, with 13 bases in between. This CDR3 is 13 amino acids long. Germline loops: CDR1 MNHNY, CDR2 SVGAGI (reference sequence). CDR3 in amino acids: CASSWDTPGEQYF. The CDR3 nucleotides read TGTGCCAGCAGTTGGGACACCCCCGGCGAGCAGTACTTC.